These T cell receptor beta chains were read from a single sample in a study of CD8 T cells in ankylosing spondylitis. From the 5' RACE reads, TCRdb called clonotypes with MiXCR, one entry per CDR3 protein. The data contain roughly 700,000 distinct CDR3 sequences, around 19% of them singletons. The specimen was blood, either unsorted or a sorted T cell fraction (not recorded which). These receptors all stem from a male donor with ankylosing spondylitis. Each CDR3 is given with its conserved first and last residue. Each record gives: D gene, clone size, V gene, J gene, CDR3 protein, CDR3 DNA. A D gene is named only where the DNA matches it firmly. Clone size is given for some rows only: seen once, a few or many times, or a class if the clone is expanded.

D: NA
size: NA
V: TRBV7-2
J: TRBJ1-1
CDR3: CASSPRRENTEAFF
DNA: TGTGCCAGCAGCCCACGACGGGAGAACACTGAAGCTTTCTTT

D: NA
size: few
V: TRBV20-1
J: TRBJ1-4
CDR3: CSARVTVNEKLFF
DNA: TGCAGTGCTAGAGTGACGGTAAATGAAAAACTGTTTTTT

D: TRBD1
size: few
V: TRBV20-1
J: TRBJ1-5
CDR3: CSARGGQGNQPQHF
DNA: TGCAGTGCTAGAGGGGGACAGGGTAATCAGCCCCAGCATTTT

D: NA
size: few
V: TRBV28
J: TRBJ2-1
CDR3: CASSFTASSYNEQFF
DNA: TGTGCCAGCAGTTTCACAGCTAGCTCCTACAATGAGCAGTTCTTC

D: NA
size: NA
V: TRBV7-9
J: TRBJ1-2
CDR3: CASSWKLGGGYTF
DNA: TGTGCCAGCAGCTGGAAACTCGGCGGGGGCTACACCTTC

D: NA
size: NA
V: TRBV7-9
J: TRBJ2-5
CDR3: CASSLQGTLVETQYF
DNA: TGTGCCAGCAGCTTACAAGGGACTCTCGTAGAGACCCAGTACTTC

D: TRBD2
size: once
V: TRBV6-1
J: TRBJ2-1
CDR3: CASSATSGIGLEQFF
DNA: TGTGCCAGCAGTGCGACTAGCGGGATTGGGCTCGAGCAGTTCTTC

D: TRBD2
size: few
V: TRBV9
J: TRBJ2-1
CDR3: CASSAGLGSYNEQFF
DNA: TGTGCCAGCAGCGCAGGACTAGGCTCCTACAATGAGCAGTTCTTC

D: TRBD1
size: few
V: TRBV20-1
J: TRBJ2-3
CDR3: CSARDPGGTGGTDTQYF
DNA: TGCAGTGCTAGAGATCCAGGGGGGACAGGGGGCACAGATACGCAGTATTTT

D: NA
size: few
V: TRBV10-3
J: TRBJ1-1
CDR3: CAITMGKGVTEAFF
DNA: TGTGCCATCACGATGGGGAAGGGAGTCACTGAAGCTTTCTTT

D: NA
size: few
V: TRBV6-1
J: TRBJ1-5
CDR3: CASSEAQTGQPQHF
DNA: TGTGCCAGCAGTGAAGCCCAGACAGGTCAGCCCCAGCATTTT

D: TRBD1
size: NA
V: TRBV2
J: TRBJ2-6
CDR3: CASRHPGQGYSGANVLTF
DNA: TGTGCCAGCAGACACCCGGGACAGGGTTACTCTGGGGCCAACGTCCTGACTTTC

D: NA
size: NA
V: TRBV4-1
J: TRBJ2-5
CDR3: CASSREGGGLGQETQYF
DNA: TGCGCCAGCAGCCGCGAAGGGGGGGGGCTCGGCCAAGAGACCCAGTACTTC

D: TRBD1
size: few
V: TRBV12-3/TRBV12-4
J: TRBJ1-4
CDR3: CASRPDRGPELFF
DNA: TGTGCCAGCAGACCGGACAGGGGACCAGAGCTGTTTTTT

D: NA
size: once
V: TRBV5-1
J: TRBJ1-4
CDR3: CASSSQGPNEKLFF
DNA: TGCGCCAGCAGCTCGCAGGGGCCCAATGAAAAACTGTTTTTT

D: NA
size: NA
V: TRBV12-3/TRBV12-4
J: TRBJ2-1
CDR3: CASSLRGTNEQFF
DNA: TGTGCCAGCAGTTTGAGGGGCACCAATGAGCAGTTCTTC

D: NA
size: NA
V: TRBV20-1
J: TRBJ1-2
CDR3: CSASRGTYGYTF
DNA: TGCAGTGCTAGCAGGGGTACCTATGGCTACACCTTC

D: NA
size: NA
V: TRBV7-9
J: TRBJ2-7
CDR3: CASSPMDSFYEQYF
DNA: TGTGCCAGCAGCCCAATGGACAGTTTCTACGAGCAGTACTTC

D: NA
size: many
V: TRBV12-3/TRBV12-4
J: TRBJ1-1
CDR3: CASRPRDTEAFF
DNA: TGTGCCAGCAGGCCCAGGGACACTGAAGCTTTCTTT

D: NA
size: NA
V: TRBV20-1
J: TRBJ1-2
CDR3: CSAQDSALRGYGYTF
DNA: TGCAGTGCTCAAGACTCGGCCCTCCGGGGCTATGGCTACACCTTC

D: NA
size: NA
V: TRBV4-2
J: TRBJ2-7
CDR3: CASSQDLRGGLNEQYF
DNA: TGTGCCAGCAGCCAAGATCTCCGAGGGGGGCTGAACGAGCAGTACTTC

D: NA
size: NA
V: TRBV20-1
J: TRBJ1-4
CDR3: CSARVGYGEKLFF
DNA: TGCAGTGCTAGAGTGGGCTATGGCGAAAAACTGTTTTTT

D: TRBD1
size: NA
V: TRBV5-5
J: TRBJ2-3
CDR3: CASSLLMDRASDTQYF
DNA: TGTGCCAGCAGCCTACTGATGGACAGGGCCTCCGATACGCAGTATTTT

D: TRBD2
size: few
V: TRBV12-3/TRBV12-4
J: TRBJ2-2
CDR3: CASSFPLEVAGEMNTGELFF
DNA: TGTGCCAGCAGTTTCCCCTTAGAGGTAGCGGGGGAGATGAACACCGGGGAGCTGTTTTTT

D: NA
size: few
V: TRBV11-2
J: TRBJ1-2
CDR3: CASSLNGAGYTF
DNA: TGTGCCAGCAGTTTAAATGGGGCTGGCTACACCTTC

D: TRBD1
size: NA
V: TRBV11-3
J: TRBJ1-1
CDR3: CASRLTGFDTEAFF
DNA: TGTGCCAGCAGACTGACAGGGTTTGATACTGAAGCTTTCTTT

D: NA
size: NA
V: TRBV12-3/TRBV12-4
J: TRBJ1-4
CDR3: CTSSLSSGEFPLNEKLFF
DNA: TGTACCAGCAGTTTGTCGTCTGGGGAATTCCCGCTTAATGAAAAACTGTTTTTT

D: NA
size: NA
V: TRBV6-5
J: TRBJ2-1
CDR3: CASSYKLALNEQFF
DNA: TGTGCCAGCAGTTATAAACTAGCCCTCAATGAGCAGTTCTTC

D: NA
size: once
V: TRBV12-2
J: TRBJ1-5
CDR3: CASRTTRPGGLITSQPQHF
DNA: TGTGCAAGTCGCACGACGAGGCCAGGGGGCCTGATAACTAGTCAGCCCCAGCATTTT

D: NA
size: few
V: TRBV12-3/TRBV12-4
J: TRBJ2-1
CDR3: CASSSTGAGRGYNEQFF
DNA: TGTGCCAGCAGTTCGACAGGTGCCGGGAGAGGGTACAATGAGCAGTTCTTC

D: NA
size: NA
V: TRBV5-1
J: TRBJ2-5
CDR3: CASSLYSTETQYF
DNA: TGCGCCAGCAGCTTGTATTCCACAGAGACCCAGTACTTC

D: NA
size: NA
V: TRBV5-1
J: TRBJ1-2
CDR3: CASSLAGVKGANYGYTF
DNA: TGCGCCAGCAGCTTGGCCGGGGTAAAGGGGGCTAACTATGGCTACACCTTC

D: NA
size: many
V: TRBV6-5
J: TRBJ1-3
CDR3: CASSYTGSSGNTIYF
DNA: TGTGCCAGCAGTTATACAGGGAGCTCTGGAAACACCATATATTTT

D: TRBD1
size: few
V: TRBV15
J: TRBJ2-1
CDR3: CATSREPNRGNEQFF
DNA: TGTGCCACCAGCAGAGAACCCAACAGGGGGAATGAGCAGTTCTTC

D: NA
size: few
V: TRBV7-8
J: TRBJ1-1
CDR3: CASSSNEQNTEAFF
DNA: TGTGCCAGCAGCTCAAACGAACAGAACACTGAAGCTTTCTTT

D: NA
size: NA
V: TRBV15
J: TRBJ1-2
CDR3: CATSRGDIGYTF
DNA: TGTGCCACCAGCAGAGGGGACATTGGCTACACCTTC

D: TRBD2
size: few
V: TRBV4-2
J: TRBJ2-5
CDR3: CASSHELAGGSGRQETQYF
DNA: TGTGCCAGCAGCCATGAACTAGCGGGGGGGAGTGGTCGGCAAGAGACCCAGTACTTC

D: NA
size: few
V: TRBV9
J: TRBJ2-1
CDR3: CASSVVDGSYYNEQFF
DNA: TGTGCCAGCAGCGTAGTGGACGGGAGTTACTACAATGAGCAGTTCTTC

D: NA
size: NA
V: TRBV9
J: TRBJ2-2
CDR3: CASSVDPSSGELFF
DNA: TGTGCCAGCAGCGTAGACCCCAGTTCCGGGGAGCTGTTTTTT

D: TRBD1
size: NA
V: TRBV5-6
J: TRBJ1-1
CDR3: CASSWDRGTLNTEAFF
DNA: TGTGCCAGCAGTTGGGACAGGGGAACCCTTAACACTGAAGCTTTCTTT

D: NA
size: few
V: TRBV3-1
J: TRBJ2-1
CDR3: CASSPRRNRLDNEQFF
DNA: TGTGCCAGCAGCCCCCGCAGGAACAGGTTGGACAATGAGCAGTTCTTC

D: TRBD2
size: NA
V: TRBV11-2
J: TRBJ2-7
CDR3: CASSPKRDSSYEQYF
DNA: TGTGCCAGCAGCCCAAAGCGGGACTCATCCTACGAGCAGTACTTC

D: TRBD1
size: few
V: TRBV6-1
J: TRBJ2-2
CDR3: CASGRQGATGELFF
DNA: TGTGCCAGCGGGAGACAGGGGGCCACCGGGGAGCTGTTTTTT

D: NA
size: NA
V: TRBV14
J: TRBJ2-1
CDR3: CASSQDFRAYNEQFF
DNA: TGTGCCAGCAGCCAAGATTTCAGGGCCTACAATGAGCAGTTCTTC

D: TRBD1
size: NA
V: TRBV4-1
J: TRBJ2-3
CDR3: CASSQGVTGRSTDTQYF
DNA: TGCGCCAGCAGCCAAGGGGTGACAGGGCGGTCCACAGATACGCAGTATTTT

D: NA
size: few
V: TRBV29-1
J: TRBJ1-2
CDR3: CSVGEKASYGYTF
DNA: TGCAGCGTTGGAGAGAAGGCTAGCTATGGCTACACCTTC

D: NA
size: few
V: TRBV7-2
J: TRBJ2-5
CDR3: CASSLRTIQETQYF
DNA: TGTGCCAGCAGCCTCAGGACTATCCAAGAGACCCAGTACTTC

D: NA
size: few
V: TRBV7-2
J: TRBJ1-2
CDR3: CASSLGTSNYGYTF
DNA: TGTGCCAGCAGCTTAGGAACGTCTAACTATGGCTACACCTTC

D: NA
size: few
V: TRBV20-1
J: TRBJ2-1
CDR3: CSAGPTGRGEQFF
DNA: TGCAGTGCAGGGCCCACCGGCCGGGGTGAGCAGTTCTTC

D: TRBD1
size: NA
V: TRBV27
J: TRBJ2-7
CDR3: CASSFKGTAAYEQYF
DNA: TGTGCCAGCAGTTTTAAGGGGACAGCAGCCTACGAGCAGTACTTC

D: NA
size: few
V: TRBV12-3/TRBV12-4
J: TRBJ1-1
CDR3: CASSLGGQFRNTEAFF
DNA: TGTGCCAGCAGTTTAGGCGGACAGTTCCGGAACACTGAAGCTTTCTTT

D: TRBD2
size: once
V: TRBV5-1
J: TRBJ2-5
CDR3: CASSVTSGGPQETQYF
DNA: TGCGCCAGCAGCGTAACTAGCGGGGGGCCCCAAGAGACCCAGTACTTC

D: TRBD1
size: many
V: TRBV18
J: TRBJ1-1
CDR3: CASSPLDRGTEAFF
DNA: TGTGCCAGCTCACCACTAGACAGGGGCACTGAAGCTTTCTTT

D: TRBD2
size: NA
V: TRBV10-3
J: TRBJ2-3
CDR3: CAISESIGTSGRTDTQYF
DNA: TGTGCCATCAGTGAGTCTATAGGGACTAGCGGCCGCACAGATACGCAGTATTTT

D: TRBD1
size: NA
V: TRBV15
J: TRBJ2-7
CDR3: CATSTGTGAYEQYF
DNA: TGTGCCACCAGCACTGGGACAGGGGCCTACGAGCAGTACTTC